The 28 T cell receptor beta chains below were found in one sample sequenced in a study of response to subunit inactivated influenza vaccine. TCRdb analysed the RT-PCR reads with MiXCR anew, one entry per CDR3 protein. Of fewer than 800,000 distinct CDR3 sequences listed, approximately 14% are singletons. The sample was PBMCs from blood, taken 12 days after vaccination. The source of these receptors is a man between 45 and 60 years old who received an inactivated influenza vaccine.

The chain couples TRBV19 to TRBJ1-1, with D possibly TRBD1 on 5 matching bases. Between the trimmed V and J ends, which lost 5 bases and 5 bases, there was a span of 15 bases. The CDR3 has 14 residues. Per the germline V gene, CDR1 is LNHDA and CDR2 is SQIVND (reference sequence). CDR3 DNA: TGTGCCAGTAGTTTCATGGGGCTGAGGACTGAAGCTTTCTTT. Residues: CASSFMGLRTEAFF. The full variable domain, with the rest looked up from reference TRBV19 and TRBJ1-1, is DGGITQSPKYLFRKEGQNVTLSCEQNLNHDAMYWYRQDPGQGLRLIYYSQIVNDFQKGDIAEGYSVSREKKESFPLTVTSAQKNPTAFYLCASSFMGLRTEAFFGQGTRLTVV.

This clonotype has a single count. The rearrangement uses TRBV18 and TRBJ2-7; no clear D gene. This CDR3 is built from 15 residues. Germline loops: CDR1 KGHSH, CDR2 LQKENI. The ends were cut back, 3 bases at V and 0 bases at J, with 12 bases in the middle. The CDR3 coding sequence is TGTGCCAGCTCACCTGGCGGAACAAGCTCCTACGAGCAGTACTTC. Translation gives CASSPGGTSSYEQYF.

This clonotype was observed a few times. The rearrangement uses TRBV12-3 or TRBV12-4 and TRBJ2-1, with TRBD2 matching 10 bases. After removal of 7 bases from V and 4 bases from J, the junction contained 7 bases not matched to a gene. The CDR3 length is 15 residues. The CDR3 here is CASTSAGGNYNEQFF. The DNA of the CDR3 is TGTGCCAGCACCTCAGCGGGGGGGAATTACAATGAGCAGTTCTTC.

To note about this clonotype: At one end the junction does not follow the germline gene, possibly because of a read error. Here the CDR3 reads CATSNTGLAEAFF. CDR3 nucleotide sequence: TGTGCCACTAGTAACACTGGGTTAGCTGAAGCTTTCTTT. The chain is built from TRBV19 and TRBJ1-1; D not resolved. There are 13 residues in the CDR3. The germline gives CDR1 LNHDA, CDR2 SQIVND (reference sequence).

This clonotype has a handful of counts. The chain is built from TRBV28 and TRBJ2-5; possibly TRBD1 for D (5 bases). This CDR3 contains 15 residues. Germline V CDR1 and CDR2: MDHEN, SYDVKM. V gave up 6 bases and J gave up 1 base, with 15 bases separating them. The CDR3 is CASSQYQGFQETQYF. The CDR3 DNA follows: TGTGCCAGCAGCCAATATCAGGGATTCCAAGAGACCCAGTACTTC.

This clonotype has more than one count but fewer than ten. This chain links TRBV6-2 or TRBV6-3 with TRBJ2-1, with TRBD1 matching over 8 bases. Germline CDR1 is MNHEY and CDR2 is SVGEGT. This CDR3 region has 16 residues. V lost 2 bases to trimming and J lost 3 bases; unmatched junction nucleotides: 6. In nucleotides, the CDR3 is TGTGCCAGCAGTTACGCCACCGGGACAGGCTACAATGAGCAGTTCTTC. Encoded protein: CASSYATGTGYNEQFF.

V gene TRBV5-1 combines with J gene TRBJ2-2; TRBD2 is a possible D gene (6 bases). In germline, CDR1 is SGHRS, CDR2 YFSETQ. The CDR3 has 16 residues. V lost 4 bases to trimming and J lost 5 bases, with 18 bases between them. CDR3 loop: CASSTGTLLGTGELFF. The CDR3 bases are TGCGCCAGCAGCACCGGGACTCTTTTAGGTACCGGGGAGCTGTTTTTT.

The chain employs TRBV4-2 and TRBJ2-7; D gene uncertain. The CDR3 covers 13 residues. V lost 4 bases to trimming and J lost 4 bases, with 11 bases between them. Per the germline V gene, CDR1 is LGHNA and CDR2 is YNFKEQ. Here the CDR3 DNA reads TGTGCCAGCAGCCCCCGGCTTGGATACGAGCAGTACTTC. It is translated as CASSPRLGYEQYF.

A remark on this clonotype: This could be a read error, since a much larger clone is one nucleotide away. The chain couples TRBV4-2 to TRBJ2-5, with 7 bases aligning to TRBD1. The V gene end was trimmed by 1 base and the J gene end by 4 bases; junction bases not matched to a gene: 12. CDR1 and CDR2 from the germline V gene are LGHNA and YNFKEQ. The CDR3 is 17 residues long. As DNA, the CDR3 is TGTGCCAGCAGCCAAGGACATGGGACAGTGGTTGGAGAGACCCAGTACTTC. Translated, it gives CASSQGHGTVVGETQYF.

V is TRBV24-1 and J is TRBJ2-3; a weak D match, TRBD2 (5 bases). V gave up 6 bases and J gave up 4 bases, with 13 bases separating them. CDR3 length: 14 residues. CDR1 is KGHDR, CDR2 SFDVKD, per germline. This CDR3 reads CATSPTRAADTQYF. The CDR3 nucleotides are TGTGCCACCAGTCCGACGAGGGCTGCAGATACGCAGTATTTT.

The chain is built from TRBV12-3 or TRBV12-4 and TRBJ2-7; a weak D match, TRBD2 (5 bases). V lost 2 bases and J lost 5, with 10 bases in between. This CDR3 comprises 13 residues. CDR3 in amino acids: CASSLTPGNEQYF. As DNA, the CDR3 is TGTGCCAGCAGTTTAACACCCGGGAACGAGCAGTACTTC.

The V and J genes are TRBV7-9 and TRBJ1-4; a possible D gene is TRBD1 (6 bases). The V end was cut by 5 bases, the J end by 5 bases, with 15 bases between. This CDR3 contains 15 residues. CDR1 is SEHNR and CDR2 is FQNEAQ in the germline V gene (reference sequence). The CDR3 DNA sequence: TGTGCCAGCAGCAACCTAGGACAGCTCAATGAAAAACTGTTTTTT. It is translated as CASSNLGQLNEKLFF.

V and J are TRBV7-8 and TRBJ2-3, with 7 bases lining up with TRBD2. The CDR3 runs to 14 residues. CDR1 SGHVS and CDR2 FQNEAQ come from the germline V gene. Unmatched junction bases numbered 6, after V lost 4 bases and J lost 5 bases. The chain's CDR3 is CASSSLAEIDTQYF. DNA for the CDR3: TGTGCCAGCAGCTCTCTAGCGGAAATAGATACGCAGTATTTT.

This clonotype was picked up a small number of times. The gene calls are TRBV6-2 or TRBV6-3 and TRBJ2-7; 7 bases are shared with TRBD1. Germline V CDR1 and CDR2: MNHEY, SVGEGT. The CDR3 runs 14 residues. Trimming cost V 5 bases and J 7 bases; bases outside gene matches: 11. The CDR3 sequence: CASSRGGSSREQYF. CDR3 coding DNA: TGTGCCAGCAGTAGAGGGGGCTCCTCTCGGGAGCAGTACTTC.

This clonotype has at least ten counts. The chain carries TRBV5-1 and TRBJ1-3; 7 nucleotides match TRBD1. After removal of 4 bases from V and 11 bases from J, the junction contained 9 bases not matched to a gene. The CDR3 is made up of 13 amino acids. Germline CDR1 SGHRS, CDR2 YFSETQ. CDR3 sequence: CASSPLTGSAIYF. DNA for the CDR3: TGCGCCAGCAGCCCGCTGACAGGGAGCGCCATATATTTT.

In this sample, this clonotype turned up many times. This sequence joins TRBV7-9 and TRBJ1-2, with D possibly being TRBD1 (5 bases). V lost 1 base to trimming and J lost 6 bases, with 21 bases between them. CDR1 is SEHNR, CDR2 FQNEAQ, per germline (reference sequence). The CDR3 is 17 residues long. Here the CDR3 DNA reads TGTGCCAGCAGCTTAGTTAAGACAGTAGGCAAATTCGATGGCTACACCTTC. Translating gives CASSLVKTVGKFDGYTF.

This clonotype was seen more than once but under ten times. The gene calls are TRBV12-3 or TRBV12-4 and TRBJ1-2; no clear D gene. CDR3 length equals 14 residues. Trimming took off 5 bases at V and 0 bases at J, with 10 bases between the two ends. Here the CDR3 reads CASSPVGSNYGYTF. The CDR3 DNA is TGTGCCAGCAGTCCAGTCGGTTCTAACTATGGCTACACCTTC.

This chain links TRBV19 with TRBJ1-1; D ambiguous. Deletions cut 2 bases from V and 4 bases from J, with 17 bases between. CDR1 and CDR2 (germline): LNHDA, SQIVND (reference sequence). The CDR3 extends over 16 amino acids. The CDR3, as DNA: TGTGCCAGTAGTATATTGCCGGGGATTGTCGGCACTGAAGCTTTCTTT. Its protein product is CASSILPGIVGTEAFF. Full variable domain (remainder filled in from reference TRBV19 and TRBJ1-1): DGGITQSPKYLFRKEGQNVTLSCEQNLNHDAMYWYRQDPGQGLRLIYYSQIVNDFQKGDIAEGYSVSREKKESFPLTVTSAQKNPTAFYLCASSILPGIVGTEAFFGQGTRLTVV.

This clonotype was counted a few times. V gene TRBV5-1 combines with J gene TRBJ2-7; 8 bases fit TRBD2. From germline, CDR1 is SGHRS and CDR2 YFSETQ. V dropped 0 bases and J dropped 3; count of bases not matched to a gene: 5. The CDR3 spans 15 residues. In nucleotides, the CDR3 is TGCGCCAGCAGCTTGGCCGGGAGGGCCTTCTACGAGCAGTACTTC. Its translation: CASSLAGRAFYEQYF. Using reference TRBV5-1 and TRBJ2-7 for the parts outside the CDR3, the full variable domain is KAGVTQTPRYLIKTRGQQVTLSCSPISGHRSVSWYQQTPGQGLQFLFEYFSETQRNKGNFPGRFSGRQFSNSRSEMNVSTLELGDSALYLCASSLAGRAFYEQYFGPGTRLTVT.

This clonotype was counted many times. The V call is TRBV20-1, the J call TRBJ2-2; D is possibly TRBD1 (5 bases). CDR1 DFQATT and CDR2 SNEGSKA come from the germline V gene (reference sequence). The CDR3 consists of 14 residues. V gave up 3 bases and J gave up 1 base, with 9 bases separating them. This CDR3 reads CSASGQGNTGELFF. In nucleotides, the CDR3 is TGCAGTGCTAGCGGGCAGGGGAACACCGGGGAGCTGTTTTTT.

The table lists this clonotype with a few counts. V is TRBV20-1 and J is TRBJ2-7; 9 bases match TRBD1. This CDR3 is built from 16 residues. Trimming cost V 0 bases and J 0 bases; bases outside gene matches: 6. Germline CDR1 is DFQATT and CDR2 is SNEGSKA (reference sequence). CDR3 sequence reads: CSARDLGTGSSYEQYF. DNA for the CDR3: TGCAGTGCTAGAGATCTGGGGACAGGGAGCTCCTACGAGCAGTACTTC.

This clonotype occurred a few times. The CDR3 sequence is CASSPGTSVLDTQYF. The CDR3 DNA follows: TGTGCCAGCAGCCCCGGGACTAGCGTTTTAGATACGCAGTATTTT. This chain connects TRBV12-3 or TRBV12-4 to TRBJ2-3; 10 bases match TRBD2. This CDR3 is built from 15 residues. Trimming took 6 bases from V and 5 from J; bases not matched to a gene: 8.

The V and J genes are TRBV4-3 and TRBJ2-1, with 8 nucleotides matching TRBD2. From germline, CDR1 is LGHNA and CDR2 YSLEER. The ends lost 4 bases at V and 8 bases at J; junction bases unmatched: 10. This CDR3 region has 15 residues. The CDR3 nucleotides are TGCGCCAGCAGCCTGTCGGCGGGAGGTTTCGATGAGCAGTTCTTC. Translated, it gives CASSLSAGGFDEQFF.

This rearrangement joins TRBV20-1 to TRBJ2-7; D unclear. Per the germline V gene, CDR1 is DFQATT and CDR2 is SNEGSKA (reference sequence). The CDR3 contains 13 residues. In DNA, the CDR3 is TGCAGCAAAAGACGGCCTTCAACCTACGAGCAGTACTTC. Encoded protein: CSKRRPSTYEQYF.

At least ten counts were recorded for this clonotype. The chain combines TRBV4-2 with TRBJ2-7; perhaps TRBD1 as D (5 bases). Germline V gene sequence: CDR1 LGHNA, CDR2 YNFKEQ. V was pared by 0 bases and J by 2 bases, with 5 bases between. CDR3 length: 13 amino acids. The chain's CDR3 is CASSQDRAYEQYF. CDR3 DNA sequence: TGTGCCAGCAGCCAAGACAGGGCCTACGAGCAGTACTTC.

This clonotype occurred a few times. V and J are TRBV4-1 and TRBJ2-4; D is unclear. The length of the CDR3 is 21 residues. V was pared by 4 bases and J by 7 bases, with 35 bases between. Germline CDR1 and CDR2: MGHRA and YSYEKL. DNA for the CDR3: TGCGCCAGCAGCCCACCCCACGAGGTGTTGTACGTTGGACCCCTTAGGAACATTCAGTACTTC. Protein product: CASSPPHEVLYVGPLRNIQYF.

This clonotype was observed many times. This chain links TRBV12-3 or TRBV12-4 with TRBJ2-5, with a weak D call TRBD2 (5 bases). V shed 5 bases and J shed 0 bases, with 10 bases lying between them. CDR3 length: 14 residues. CDR3 sequence: CASSISGHQETQYF. CDR3 DNA sequence: TGTGCCAGCAGTATCAGCGGACACCAAGAGACCCAGTACTTC.

As to this clonotype: The CDR3 carries no conserved terminal phenylalanine or tryptophan, so it likely arises from a read error. This chain joins TRBV6-6 and TRBJ2-5, with no clear D. This CDR3 contains 11 residues. Germline loops: CDR1 MNHNY, CDR2 SVGAGI (reference sequence). Trimming took off 4 bases at V and 5 bases at J, with 5 bases between the two ends. CDR3 in DNA: TGTGCCAGCAGTTCTACGGAGACCCAGTACCTC. This codes for CASSSTETQYL.